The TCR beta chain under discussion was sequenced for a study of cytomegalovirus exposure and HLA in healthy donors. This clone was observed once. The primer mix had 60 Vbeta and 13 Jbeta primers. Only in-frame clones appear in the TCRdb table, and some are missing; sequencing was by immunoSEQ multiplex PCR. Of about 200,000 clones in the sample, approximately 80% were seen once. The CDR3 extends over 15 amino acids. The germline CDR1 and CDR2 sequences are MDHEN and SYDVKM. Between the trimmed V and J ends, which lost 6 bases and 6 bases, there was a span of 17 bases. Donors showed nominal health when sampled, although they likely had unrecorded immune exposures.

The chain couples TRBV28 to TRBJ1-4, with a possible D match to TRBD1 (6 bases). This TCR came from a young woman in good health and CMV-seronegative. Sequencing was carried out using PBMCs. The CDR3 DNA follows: TGTGCCAGCAGCTCCGGGGGGGCTGAGGATGAAAAACTGTTTTTT. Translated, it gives CASSSGGAEDEKLFF. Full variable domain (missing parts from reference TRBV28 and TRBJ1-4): DVKVTQSSRYLVKRTGEKVFLECVQDMDHENMFWYRQDPGLGLRLIYFSYDVKMKEKGDIPEGYSVSREKKERFSLILESASTNQTSMYLCASSSGGAEDEKLFFGSGTQLSVL.